This T cell receptor beta chain is from a study of cytotoxic CD8 clonotypes in ibrutinib-treated CLL. V was pared by 2 bases and J by 1 base, with 12 bases between. Germline loops: CDR1 LGHNA, CDR2 YNFKEQ. The CDR3 is 15 residues long. A word on this clone: The antigen remains undetermined.

Findings and caveats of the study: Treatment left the uncommon public clonotypes either contracted or stable in frequency.

Clones were sequenced by immunoSEQ multiplex PCR, and TCRdb holds only the in-frame ones, with some missing. This repertoire shows roughly 220,000 clones, 60% to 80% found once; its top ten account for about 6.4%. Cryopreserved PBMCs supplied roughly 2 micrograms of genomic DNA for TCR beta libraries. This material consisted of PBMCs, taken after 12 months of ibrutinib treatment. The TCR originated in a human donor with chronic lymphocytic leukemia. The rearrangement joins TRBV4-2 to TRBJ2-7; D may be TRBD2 (6 bases). This CDR3 reads CASSQSSGPSYEQYF. The CDR3, as DNA: TGTGCCAGCAGCCAATCCAGCGGGCCTTCCTACGAGCAGTACTTC.